These T cell receptor beta chains were read from a single sample in a study of spatial heterogeneity in lung cancer. TCRdb reprocessed the 5' RACE reads with MiXCR, giving one entry per CDR3 protein. The data contain about 52,000 distinct CDR3 sequences, more than 6.5% of them singletons. Source: PBMCs, taken at follow-up. These receptors were obtained from a female donor with early-stage non-small cell lung cancer. Both conserved end residues are part of each CDR3. The D gene is left open where the match is weak. For some rows the clone size is stated as once, few or many, or as a class when expanded; others skip it.

TRBD2	TRBV3-1	many	TRBJ2-1	TGTGCCAGCAGCCCTCCTCGGGGGGGCTCCTACAATGAGCAGTTCTTC	CASSPPRGGSYNEQFF
-	TRBV7-3	-	TRBJ2-6	TGTGCCAGCAGCTTAACAGGGACAAGCTCTGGGGCCAACGTCCTGACTTTC	CASSLTGTSSGANVLTF
-	TRBV6-5	many	TRBJ2-3	TGTGCCAGCAGTTACTCGCCCCCAATCCGCGGCACACGGGCAGATACGCAGTATTTT	CASSYSPPIRGTRADTQYF
-	TRBV29-1	many	TRBJ2-7	TGCAGCGCAGGGCAGGGGCAACGCGAGCAGTACTTC	CSAGQGQREQYF
-	TRBV19	-	TRBJ2-3	TGTGCCAGTAGTCCGTCACCCCCTTCTAGCACAGATACGCAGTATTTT	CASSPSPPSSTDTQYF
TRBD1	TRBV2	many	TRBJ1-2	TGTGCCAGCAGTAGACAGGGAGCTAACTATGGCTACACCTTC	CASSRQGANYGYTF
TRBD1	TRBV5-1	many	TRBJ1-1	TGCGCCAGCAGCCAAACAACTCAGGGGGCCACTGAAGCTTTCTTT	CASSQTTQGATEAFF
TRBD1	TRBV27	-	TRBJ1-1	TGTGCCAGCAGTCCCCAACGGGACAGGGGAGAAGCTTTCTTT	CASSPQRDRGEAFF
-	TRBV2	-	TRBJ2-1	TGTGCCAGCAGTGATGGTGAGCAGTTCTTC	CASSDGEQFF
-	TRBV28	few	TRBJ2-7	TGTGCCAGCAGGCCCCGCAGGCGCACCTACGAGCAGTACTTC	CASRPRRRTYEQYF
-	TRBV27	many	TRBJ1-1	TGTGCCAGTCAGGTTGGTAGGTACCCCGGGGAAGCTTTCTTT	CASQVGRYPGEAFF
-	TRBV9	few	TRBJ2-2	TGTGCCAGCAGCGTAGCTGTAAACACCGGGGAGCTGTTTTTT	CASSVAVNTGELFF
-	TRBV12-3/TRBV12-4	many	TRBJ1-2	TGTGCCAGCAGTTCGGGACGCCGGCCGAGCTACACCTTC	CASSSGRRPSYTF
TRBD2	TRBV19	-	TRBJ2-7	TGTGCCAGTAGTATAGCGCGGGGGAACCCCTACGAGCAGTACTTC	CASSIARGNPYEQYF
-	TRBV5-1	many	TRBJ2-7	TGCGCCAGCAGCTTGGAGTATGGGATGTTCTACGAGCAGTACTTC	CASSLEYGMFYEQYF
TRBD2	TRBV9	many	TRBJ2-5	TGTGCCAGCAGCGTGTTAGCGGGGGCAGAGACCCAGTACTTC	CASSVLAGAETQYF
-	TRBV19	-	TRBJ2-2	TGTGCCAGTAGTATTGGTGCGGCAGGGACCACCGGGGAGCTGTTTTTT	CASSIGAAGTTGELFF
TRBD1	TRBV20-1	-	TRBJ2-7	TGCAGTGCTAGAACCGGTGGGACAGGGGACTACGAGCAGTACTTC	CSARTGGTGDYEQYF
-	TRBV7-9	-	TRBJ2-1	TGTGCCAGCAGCTCCGGACAGCTATCCTACAATGAGCAGCTCTTC	CASSSGQLSYNEQLF
-	TRBV19	many	TRBJ1-5	TGTGCCAGTAGTATTTGGCAGAGCAATCAGCCCCAGCATTTT	CASSIWQSNQPQHF
-	TRBV11-2	few	TRBJ2-1	TGTGCCAGCAGCTTTTTTCTGGACACGACAGCTGAGCAGTTCTTC	CASSFFLDTTAEQFF
TRBD1	TRBV18	-	TRBJ2-7	TGTGCCAGCTCACCAGAACAGGGGGCCCGGGATGAGCAGTACTTC	CASSPEQGARDEQYF
-	TRBV6-2/TRBV6-3	few	TRBJ2-7	TGTGCCAGCAGTTACCCCCCGAACGAGCAGTACTTC	CASSYPPNEQYF
TRBD1	TRBV5-6	many	TRBJ2-7	TGTGCCAGCAGTTACAGGGGGCCCGAGCAGTACTTC	CASSYRGPEQYF
TRBD2	TRBV5-1	many	TRBJ2-3	TGCGCCAGCAGCTTAGCGGGGGTGATAGATACGCAGTATTTT	CASSLAGVIDTQYF
-	TRBV12-3/TRBV12-4	-	TRBJ2-5	TGTGCCAGCAGTTTAAAGACAGACCTGTACCAAGAGACCCAGTACTTC	CASSLKTDLYQETQYF
-	TRBV29-1	many	TRBJ1-2	TGCAGCGTTGAATCCAGGGAGGGATTCTATGGCTACACCTTC	CSVESREGFYGYTF
-	TRBV28	-	TRBJ2-6	TGTGCCAGCAGAGTGTTCGGCTCTGGGGCCAACGTCCTGACTTTC	CASRVFGSGANVLTF
-	TRBV5-1	-	TRBJ2-2	TGCGCCAGCAGCTTCCCGCCCGGGGAGCTGTTTTTT	CASSFPPGELFF
-	TRBV6-5	many	TRBJ2-1	TGTGCCAGCAGTTACTCTGGGGTTAGCAATGAGCAGTTCTTC	CASSYSGVSNEQFF
TRBD1	TRBV5-1	few	TRBJ1-4	TGCGCCAGCAGCCCAATCGGGACAGGATCGAATGAAAAACTGTTTTTT	CASSPIGTGSNEKLFF
-	TRBV3-1	many	TRBJ2-3	TGTGCCAGCAGCCACTCTCCGGGGCACACAGATACGCAGTATTTT	CASSHSPGHTDTQYF
TRBD1	TRBV29-1	few	TRBJ2-7	TGCAGCGTTGGGGGGACAGGGATCTCCTACGAGCAGTACTTC	CSVGGTGISYEQYF